This T cell receptor (beta chain) was identified in a study of T-cell reconstitution after alpha-beta-depleted transplantation in children. It was with unique molecular identifiers that the TCRbeta library was prepared. TCRdb independently ran MiXCR on the PCR reads; one entry per CDR3 protein. The sample includes about 980,000 distinct CDR3 sequences, roughly 29% of them seen just once. From germline, CDR1 is SQVTM and CDR2 ANQGSEA. V was clipped by 8 bases and J by 5 bases, with 12 bases between them. The CDR3 length is 11 residues. The origin of this receptor is a boy under two years old who had a stem cell transplant for SCID, so the T cells may come from the graft donor. This chain joins TRBV29-1 and TRBJ1-1; D is possibly TRBD1 (5 bases). Sequences were derived from PBMCs, mostly from graft donor cells, sampled 360 days after TCRalphabeta/CD19-depleted stem cell transplant. CDR3 amino acids: CSLGTNTEAFF. CDR3 coding DNA: TGCAGCCTTGGGACTAATACTGAAGCTTTCTTT.